This T cell receptor (beta chain) was retrieved from a study of cytotoxic CD8 clonotypes in ibrutinib-treated CLL. Study-level background: Response samples were drawn at a median of around 11 months of treatment, range 6 to 36.

Here immunoSEQ multiplex PCR was the method, and the copy in TCRdb shows in-frame clones only, minus some. The table includes tens of thousands of clones, about two thirds detected once. Germline V gene data show CDR1 as SGHNT and CDR2 as YYREEE (reference sequence). This CDR3 has 14 amino acids. Unmatched junction bases numbered 6, after V lost 0 bases and J lost 7 bases. As concerns this clone: Its target is unknown.

Study outcomes and limitations: Sampling schedules were unmatched across sustained-remission and progressing patients.

The sequence came from a human donor with chronic lymphocytic leukemia. Sequenced material: PBMCs, taken after 12 months of ibrutinib treatment. The chain uses TRBV5-4 and TRBJ2-7, with 8 nucleotides matching TRBD2. CDR3 in DNA: TGTGCCAGCAGCTTGGCGGGGGGGCCGAGGGAGCAGTACTTC. Translated: CASSLAGGPREQYF.